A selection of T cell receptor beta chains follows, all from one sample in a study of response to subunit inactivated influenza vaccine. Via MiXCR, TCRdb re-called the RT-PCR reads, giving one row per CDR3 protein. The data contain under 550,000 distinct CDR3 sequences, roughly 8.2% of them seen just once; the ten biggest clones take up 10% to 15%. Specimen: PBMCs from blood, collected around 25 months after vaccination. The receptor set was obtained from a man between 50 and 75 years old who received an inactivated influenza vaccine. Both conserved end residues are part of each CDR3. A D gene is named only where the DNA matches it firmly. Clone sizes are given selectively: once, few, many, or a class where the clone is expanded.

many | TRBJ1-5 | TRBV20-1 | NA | TGCAGTGCTTTGGTCGGGGGGGCCAATCAGCCCCAGCATTTT | CSALVGGANQPQHF
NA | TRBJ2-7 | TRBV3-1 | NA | TGTGCCAGCAGCCAACTGAAGGGATCCTCCGAGCAGTACTTC | CASSQLKGSSEQYF
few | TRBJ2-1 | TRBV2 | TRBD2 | TGTGCCAGCAGTTCCCGACTAGCCCCCCAAGACAATGAGCAGTTCTTC | CASSSRLAPQDNEQFF
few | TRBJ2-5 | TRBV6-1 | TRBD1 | TGTGCCACCCGGCCTGGACAGGGAAAGGAGACCCAGTACTTC | CATRPGQGKETQYF
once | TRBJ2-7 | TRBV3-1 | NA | TGTGCCAGCGGCCTAGACGGAGGACGGGAGCAGTACTTC | CASGLDGGREQYF
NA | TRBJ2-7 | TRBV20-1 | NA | TGCAGTGCAGTGAAGGCAGTGGGCAACGAGCAGTACTTC | CSAVKAVGNEQYF
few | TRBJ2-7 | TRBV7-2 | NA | TGTGCCAGCAGCTTAGCGAAACCCTACGAGCAGTACTTC | CASSLAKPYEQYF
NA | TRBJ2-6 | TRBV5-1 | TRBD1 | TGCGCCAGCAACCCACCGGGGACAGGACTTTTCTCTGGGGCCAACGTCCTGACTTTC | CASNPPGTGLFSGANVLTF
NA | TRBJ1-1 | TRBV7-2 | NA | TGTGCCAGCAGAACCGGGACGGTGAACACTGAAGCTTTCTTT | CASRTGTVNTEAFF
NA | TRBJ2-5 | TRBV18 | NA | TGTGCCAGCTCACCACCCCAGAGGGGGAGAGAGACCCAGTACTTC | CASSPPQRGRETQYF
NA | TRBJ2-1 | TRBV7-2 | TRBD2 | TGTGCCAGCAGCTTCCCAGCGGGGAACAATGAGCAGTTCTTC | CASSFPAGNNEQFF
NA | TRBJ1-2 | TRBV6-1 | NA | TGTGCCAGCAGCCACGGACAGTATTATGGCTACACCTTC | CASSHGQYYGYTF
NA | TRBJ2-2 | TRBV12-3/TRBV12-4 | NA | TGTGCCAGCAGTTTAAGATCGACGGGACCGAACACCGGGGAGCTGTTTTTT | CASSLRSTGPNTGELFF
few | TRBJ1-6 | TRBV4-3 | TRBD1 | TGCGCCAGCAGCCAAGATGGACCAGGGGGTTCGAATTCACCCCTCCACTTT | CASSQDGPGGSNSPLHF
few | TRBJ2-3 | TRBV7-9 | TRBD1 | TGTGCCAGCAGCTTAGGACCGGGACAGGGGGCCCCAGATACGCAGTATTTT | CASSLGPGQGAPDTQYF
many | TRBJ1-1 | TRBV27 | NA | TGTGCCAGCAGTTTATCGGCGAACACTGAAGCTTTCTTT | CASSLSANTEAFF
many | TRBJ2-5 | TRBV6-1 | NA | TGTGCCAGCAGCCGAAAGTCCAGCAGTCCAGGAGCCCAGAACTTC | CASSRKSSSPGAQNF
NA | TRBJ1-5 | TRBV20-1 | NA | TGCAGTGCCAGACAGCCGGATAATCAGCCCCAGCATTTT | CSARQPDNQPQHF
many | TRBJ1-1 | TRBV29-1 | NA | TGCAGCGTTATCTTCGTGGGCACTGAAGCTTTCTTT | CSVIFVGTEAFF
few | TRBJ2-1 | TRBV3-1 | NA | TGTGCCAGCAGCCAAGTTTTTGGCAGCTCTAATGAGCAGTTCTTC | CASSQVFGSSNEQFF